The 9 T cell receptor beta chains reported below all come from one sample, sequenced in a study of blood T cell repertoires in COVID-19. Profiling relied on immunoSEQ multiplex PCR, and the TCRdb table lists in-frame clones only, not all of them. The sample holds 50,000 or so clones, roughly nine tenths seen once. The sequencing input was peripheral blood. All receptors derive from a human donor in a cohort sampled during active COVID-19.

V gene TRBV11-3 combines with J gene TRBJ1-1; D call uncertain. This CDR3 contains 13 residues. The germline V and J ends were trimmed by 2 bases and 7 bases, with 11 bases remaining between them. CDR1 is SGHNT and CDR2 is YENEEA in the germline V gene. CDR3 nucleotides: TGTGCCAGCAGCTTAAGGGAGGGCCTTGAAGCTTTCTTT. This translates into CASSLREGLEAFF.

J is TRBJ2-1 and V is TRBV3-1 (or the pseudogene TRBV3-2); 8 nucleotides agree with TRBD2. CDR3 length equals 16 residues. V was pared by 4 bases and J by 2 bases, with 7 bases of the junction left unmatched. Germline CDR1 reads LGHDT; CDR2 reads YNNKEL (reference sequence). Here the CDR3 reads CASSRSGGAAYNEQFF. CDR3 DNA sequence: TGTGCCAGCAGCCGTTCCGGGGGGGCCGCCTACAATGAGCAGTTCTTC.

The chain recombines TRBV5-4 with TRBJ1-1, with 7 bases aligning to TRBD1. J gave up 4 bases and V 6 bases, and 6 bases lay outside the gene matches. The CDR3 runs 13 residues. Germline-derived CDR1 and CDR2 are SGHNT and YYREEE (reference sequence). CDR3 nucleotide sequence: TGTGCCAGCACCCCGGCAGGGGGCACTGAAGCTTTCTTT. This codes for CASTPAGGTEAFF. The full variable domain, completed using reference TRBV5-4 and TRBJ1-1, is ETGVTQSPTHLIKTRGQQVTLRCSSQSGHNTVSWYQQALGQGPQFIFQYYREEENGRGNFPPRFSGLQFPNYSSELNVNALELDDSALYLCASTPAGGTEAFFGQGTRLTVV.

V and J are TRBV5-1 and TRBJ2-1; no firm D call. Trimming cost V 0 bases and J 6 bases, with 7 bases left between them. The germline V gene encodes CDR1 SGHRS and CDR2 YFSETQ. CDR3 length: 13 residues. The chain's CDR3 is CASSLELRNEQFF. CDR3 nucleotide sequence: TGCGCCAGCAGCTTGGAACTCCGCAATGAGCAGTTCTTC.

The V gene is TRBV28, the J gene TRBJ1-2; 7 nucleotides match TRBD1. Germline-derived CDR1 and CDR2 are MDHEN and SYDVKM. Trimming removed 6 bases from V and 2 bases from J; junction bases left unmatched: 3. This CDR3 has 13 amino acids. Here the CDR3 reads CASSVGQNYGYTF. CDR3 nucleotides: TGTGCCAGCAGCGTGGGACAGAACTATGGCTACACCTTC.

The chain is built from TRBV4-1 and TRBJ2-5, with 7 bases lining up with TRBD1. The trim removed 4 bases at V and 1 base at J, leaving 6 bases unmatched. Germline loops: CDR1 MGHRA, CDR2 YSYEKL. The CDR3 loop spans 15 amino acids. The CDR3 nucleotides are TGCGCCAGCAGCCGGGTACAGGGGCCCCAAGAGACCCAGTACTTC. Encoded protein: CASSRVQGPQETQYF.

The gene calls are TRBV11-3 and TRBJ2-3; TRBD2 matches at 7 bases. Germline-derived CDR1 and CDR2 are SGHNT and YENEEA. This CDR3 is 16 amino acids long. Trimming took 6 bases from V and 0 from J; bases not matched to a gene: 9. The CDR3 here is CASSPQGGSSTDTQYF. CDR3 sequence (DNA): TGTGCCAGCAGTCCCCAGGGCGGGAGTAGCACAGATACGCAGTATTTT.

The chain recombines TRBV5-1 with TRBJ1-5; D not certain. This CDR3 has 15 residues. The V and J ends lost 4 bases and 5 bases respectively, with 16 bases between them. Germline V gene sequence: CDR1 SGHRS, CDR2 YFSETQ. Written as DNA, the CDR3 is TGCGCCAGCAGCGCGGACGGTAAGGGAGATCAGCCCCAGCATTTT. The encoded protein is CASSADGKGDQPQHF.

This chain connects TRBV28 to TRBJ1-5, with 7 bases identical to TRBD1. The CDR3 has 14 residues. The ends lost 6 bases at V and 3 bases at J; junction bases unmatched: 5. Germline values: CDR1 MDHEN, CDR2 SYDVKM. CDR3 in amino acids: CASSSRGTNQPQHF. The CDR3 coding sequence is TGTGCCAGCAGCTCCAGGGGGACCAATCAGCCCCAGCATTTT. Filled out from reference TRBV28 and TRBJ1-5, the complete variable domain reads DVKVTQSSRYLVKRTGEKVFLECVQDMDHENMFWYRQDPGLGLRLIYFSYDVKMKEKGDIPEGYSVSREKKERFSLILESASTNQTSMYLCASSSRGTNQPQHFGDGTRLSIL.